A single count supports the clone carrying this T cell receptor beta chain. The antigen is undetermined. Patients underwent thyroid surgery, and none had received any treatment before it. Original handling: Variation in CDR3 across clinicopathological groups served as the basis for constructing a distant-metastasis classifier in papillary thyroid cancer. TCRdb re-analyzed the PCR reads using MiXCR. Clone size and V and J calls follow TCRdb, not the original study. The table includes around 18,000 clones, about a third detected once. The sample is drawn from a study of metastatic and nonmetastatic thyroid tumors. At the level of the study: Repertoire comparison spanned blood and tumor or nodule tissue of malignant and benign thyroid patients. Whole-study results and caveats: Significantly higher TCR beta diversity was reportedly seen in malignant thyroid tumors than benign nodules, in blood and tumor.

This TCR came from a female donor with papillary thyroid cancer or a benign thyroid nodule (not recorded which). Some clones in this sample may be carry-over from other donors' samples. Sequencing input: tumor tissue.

CDR3 coding DNA: TGTGCCAGCAGCCCGGGACTAGCGGGAGGTTCAGTCTACAATGAGCAGTTCTTC. It encodes CASSPGLAGGSVYNEQFF. The chain links TRBV11-2 to TRBJ2-1; TRBD2 matches 15 bases. CDR1 and CDR2 from the germline V gene are SGHAT and FQNNGV. This CDR3 comprises 18 residues. J gave up 3 bases and V 5 bases, and 8 bases lay outside the gene matches.